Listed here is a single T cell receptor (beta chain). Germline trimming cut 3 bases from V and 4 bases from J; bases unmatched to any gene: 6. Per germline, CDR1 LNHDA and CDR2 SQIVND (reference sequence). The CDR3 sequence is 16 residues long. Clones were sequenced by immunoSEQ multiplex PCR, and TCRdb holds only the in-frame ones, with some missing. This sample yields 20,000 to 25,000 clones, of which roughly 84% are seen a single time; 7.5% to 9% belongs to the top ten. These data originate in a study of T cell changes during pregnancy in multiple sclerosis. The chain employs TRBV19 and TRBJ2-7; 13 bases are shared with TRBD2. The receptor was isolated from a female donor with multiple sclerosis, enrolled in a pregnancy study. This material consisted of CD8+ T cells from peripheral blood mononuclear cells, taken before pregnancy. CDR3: CASSIGTGLAGYEQYF. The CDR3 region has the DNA TGTGCCAGTAGTATCGGAACGGGACTAGCGGGATACGAGCAGTACTTC.